A single T cell receptor beta chain is shown here with its context. Its target is unknown. The CDR3 is 13 residues long. V lost 10 bases and J 8 bases, leaving 17 bases between the germline ends. CDR1 is LNHDA and CDR2 is SQIVND in the germline V gene (reference sequence). Expressed TCRB transcripts were sequenced because the isolated RNA had all been reverse transcribed beforehand. Here immunoSEQ multiplex PCR was the method, and the copy in TCRdb shows in-frame clones only, minus some. Of over 14,000 clones listed, around 77% were seen once; the top ten hold less than 0.35%. This entry comes from a study of beta chain features in type 1 diabetes. Broader study findings: Shortening that was moderate but significant affected the TCRB CDR3s of Type 1 diabetes patients in all four CD4+ subsets.

Each of the CD4+ naive, central memory, regulatory and stem cell-like memory populations was sorted via CD45RO/CCR7/CD25/CD127/CD95/CD27. The chain is built from TRBV19 and TRBJ1-4; unclear D gene. This sequence was found in a woman aged 18 to 35 with type 1 diabetes. The sample consisted of stem cell memory CD4+ T cells from blood. CDR3 region: CATTRRPGEKLFF. The CDR3 region has the DNA TGTGCCACCACGAGGAGGCCAGGAGAAAAACTGTTTTTT.